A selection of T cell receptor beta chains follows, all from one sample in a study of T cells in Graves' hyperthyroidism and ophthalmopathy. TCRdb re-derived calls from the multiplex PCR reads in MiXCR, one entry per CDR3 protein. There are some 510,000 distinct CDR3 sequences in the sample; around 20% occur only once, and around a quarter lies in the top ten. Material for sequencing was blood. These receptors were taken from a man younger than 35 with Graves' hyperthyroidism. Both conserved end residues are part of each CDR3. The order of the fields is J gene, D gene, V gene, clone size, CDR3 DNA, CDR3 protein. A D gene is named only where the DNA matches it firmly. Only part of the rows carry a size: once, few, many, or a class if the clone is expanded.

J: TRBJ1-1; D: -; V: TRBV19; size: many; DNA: TGTGCCAGTAGTATAGCCACAAAGGCTGAAGCTTTCTTT; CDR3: CASSIATKAEAFF
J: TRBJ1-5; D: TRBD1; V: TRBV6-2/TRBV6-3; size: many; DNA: TGTGCCAGCAGTTTACCTAAGGGGGCAAGGAGCAATCAGCCCCAGCATTTT; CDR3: CASSLPKGARSNQPQHF
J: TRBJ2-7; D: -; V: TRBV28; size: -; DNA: TGTGCCAGCAGTTCTCTCGTGGGGCAGGGGAGCGAGCAGTACTTC; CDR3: CASSSLVGQGSEQYF
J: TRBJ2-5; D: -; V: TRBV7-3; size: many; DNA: TGTGCCAGCAGCGCTAGTAGCCAAGAGACCCAGTACTTC; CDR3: CASSASSQETQYF
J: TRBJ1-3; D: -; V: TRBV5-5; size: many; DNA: TGTGCCAGCAGCGTCTGGGGGACTGGAAACACCATATATTTT; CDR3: CASSVWGTGNTIYF
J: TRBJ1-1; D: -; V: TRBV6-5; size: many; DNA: TGTGCCAGCAGTACCAGGGGATATGAAGCTTTCTTT; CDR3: CASSTRGYEAFF
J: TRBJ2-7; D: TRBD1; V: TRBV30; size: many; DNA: TGTGCCTGGAGTGTAGGGACAGGAATATACGAGCAGTACTTC; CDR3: CAWSVGTGIYEQYF
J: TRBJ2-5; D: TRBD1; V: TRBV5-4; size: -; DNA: TGTGCCAGCAGCTTACCGGGACAGGGGTTGAAAGAGACCCAGTACTTC; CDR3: CASSLPGQGLKETQYF
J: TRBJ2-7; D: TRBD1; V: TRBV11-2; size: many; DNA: TGTGCCAGCAGCCCCTATTCCGAGACAGGGCTCAACGAGCAGTACTTC; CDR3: CASSPYSETGLNEQYF
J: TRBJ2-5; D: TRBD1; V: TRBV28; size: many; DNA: TGTGCCGGGTCGGGACAGGGCCTTCTGGAGACCCAGTACTTC; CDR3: CAGSGQGLLETQYF
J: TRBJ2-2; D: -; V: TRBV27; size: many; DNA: TGTGCCAGCACCCAGGGACTTATCACCGGGGAGCTGTTTTTT; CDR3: CASTQGLITGELFF
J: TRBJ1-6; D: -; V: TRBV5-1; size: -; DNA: TGCGCCAGCAGCTTGGAGGGGTATAATTCACCCCTCCACTTT; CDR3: CASSLEGYNSPLHF
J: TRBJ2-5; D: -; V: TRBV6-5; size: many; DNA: TGTGCCAGCAGTTACTCGAAGGGGGGGGGCTTGGAGACCCAGTACTTC; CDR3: CASSYSKGGGLETQYF
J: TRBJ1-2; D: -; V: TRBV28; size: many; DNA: TGTGCCAGCAGTACCGCACAGGGAAACTATGGCTACACCTTC; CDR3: CASSTAQGNYGYTF
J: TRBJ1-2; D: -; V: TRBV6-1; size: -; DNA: TGTGCCAGCAGTGAAGAGGTCAGAAACTATGGCTACACCTTC; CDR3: CASSEEVRNYGYTF
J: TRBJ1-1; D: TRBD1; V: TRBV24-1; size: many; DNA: TGTGCCACCAGTGATTTTAGGACAGGGCACGCTTTCTTT; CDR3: CATSDFRTGHAFF
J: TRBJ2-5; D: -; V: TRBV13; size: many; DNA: TGTGCCAGCAGCTTCGTCCAAGAGACCCAGTACTTC; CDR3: CASSFVQETQYF
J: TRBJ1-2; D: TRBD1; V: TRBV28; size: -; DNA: TGTGCCAGCAGTCGAGGACAGGACGATGGCTACACCTTC; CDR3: CASSRGQDDGYTF
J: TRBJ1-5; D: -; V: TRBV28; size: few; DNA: TGTGCCAGCAGTTTACGGGTTTGGTTCGGCAATCAGCCCCAGCATTTT; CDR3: CASSLRVWFGNQPQHF
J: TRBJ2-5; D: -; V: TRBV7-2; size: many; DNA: TGTGCCAGCAGCTTAAGGTTGGGGGTTCAAGAGACCCAGTACTTC; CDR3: CASSLRLGVQETQYF
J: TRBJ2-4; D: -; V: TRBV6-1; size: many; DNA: TGTGCCAGCGGCTTGGGGTTGTCAGCCAAAAACATTCAGTACTTC; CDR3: CASGLGLSAKNIQYF
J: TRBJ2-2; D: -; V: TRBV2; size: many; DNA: TGTGCCAGCAGTGTTGGTGCAGGGCGAGCCAACTATGGGGAGCTGTTTTTT; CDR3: CASSVGAGRANYGELFF
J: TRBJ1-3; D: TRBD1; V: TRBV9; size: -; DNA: TGTGCCAGCAGCGTAGCGGGACAGAGCTCTGGAAACACCATATATTTT; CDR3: CASSVAGQSSGNTIYF
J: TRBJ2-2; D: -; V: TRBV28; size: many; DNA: TGTGCCAGCAGTCCTGCACGTACCGGGGAGCTGTTTTTT; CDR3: CASSPARTGELFF
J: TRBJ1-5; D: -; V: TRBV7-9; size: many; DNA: TGTGCCAGCAGCCCGGCGGGGCAGGGCAGGCAGCCCCAGCATTTT; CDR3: CASSPAGQGRQPQHF
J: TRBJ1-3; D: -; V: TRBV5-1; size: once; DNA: TGCGCCAGCAGCTTGGGGACAGTTGGAAACACCATGTATTTT; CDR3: CASSLGTVGNTMYF
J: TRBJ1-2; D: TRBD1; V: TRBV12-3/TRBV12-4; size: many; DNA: TGTGCCAGCAGCCTAACAGGGGGTTACTATGGCTACACCTTC; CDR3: CASSLTGGYYGYTF
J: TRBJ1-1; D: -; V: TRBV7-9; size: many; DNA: TGTGCCAGCAGCTCAGACGGTTCAAAAGCTTTCTTT; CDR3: CASSSDGSKAFF
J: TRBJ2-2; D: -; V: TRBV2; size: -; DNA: TGTGCCAGCAATCCCAGGAGCGCAGGGACCGGGGAGCTGTTTTTT; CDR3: CASNPRSAGTGELFF
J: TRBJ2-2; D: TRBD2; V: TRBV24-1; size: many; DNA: TGTGCTACGGGGGGGCTCGCGAACACCGGGGAGCTGTTTTTT; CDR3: CATGGLANTGELFF
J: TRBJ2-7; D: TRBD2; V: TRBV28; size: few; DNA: TGTGCCAGCAGTTTAGGGGGTTTGAGCGGGGCCGAGCAGTACTTC; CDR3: CASSLGGLSGAEQYF
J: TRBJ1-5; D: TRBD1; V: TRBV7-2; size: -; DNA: TGTGCCAGCAGCCCAGGGGGCGTCTATCAGCCCCAGCATTTT; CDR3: CASSPGGVYQPQHF
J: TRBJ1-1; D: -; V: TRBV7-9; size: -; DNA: TGTGCCAGCAGCTCCGAGGGAGCGAGGCGCACTGAAGCTTTCTTT; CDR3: CASSSEGARRTEAFF
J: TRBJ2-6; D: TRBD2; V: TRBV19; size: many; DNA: TGTGCCAGTAGCTCTCGGACTAGCGGGGGGGATGGGGCCAACGTCCTGACTTTC; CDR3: CASSSRTSGGDGANVLTF
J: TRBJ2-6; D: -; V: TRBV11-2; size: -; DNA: TGTGCCAGCAGCCAAGGAGGGGCCAGTGGGGCCAACGTCCTGACTTTC; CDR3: CASSQGGASGANVLTF
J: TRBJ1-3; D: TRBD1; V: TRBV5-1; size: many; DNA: TGCGCCAGCAGCTCGGGACAGGGGGACTCTGGAAACACCATATATTTT; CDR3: CASSSGQGDSGNTIYF
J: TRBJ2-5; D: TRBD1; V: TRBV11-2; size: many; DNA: TGTGCCAGCAGCTTACTAACAGGGGCACAAGAGACCCAGTACTTC; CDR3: CASSLLTGAQETQYF
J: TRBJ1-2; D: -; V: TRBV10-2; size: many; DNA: TGCGCCAGCAGTGAGTCGTTACGCAACTATGGCTACACCTTC; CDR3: CASSESLRNYGYTF
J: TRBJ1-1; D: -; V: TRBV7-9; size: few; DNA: TGTGCCAGCAAAGGGCGGGACACTGAAGCTTTCTTT; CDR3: CASKGRDTEAFF
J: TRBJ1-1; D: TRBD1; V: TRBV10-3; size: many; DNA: TGTGCCACCACGCCGGACAGGGGAATGAACACTGAAGCTTTCTTT; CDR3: CATTPDRGMNTEAFF
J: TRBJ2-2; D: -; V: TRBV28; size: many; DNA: TGTGCCAGCAGTTTATCCGTCAGCCCCTACACCGGGGAGCTGTTTTTT; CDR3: CASSLSVSPYTGELFF
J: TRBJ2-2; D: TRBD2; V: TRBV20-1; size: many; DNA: TGCAGTGCCCCGCCCAGCGGGGGCCCGAACACCGGGGAGCTGTTTTTT; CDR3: CSAPPSGGPNTGELFF
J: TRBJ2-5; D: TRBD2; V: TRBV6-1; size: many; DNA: TGTGCCAGCAGTGAGTTTGGGACTAGAAGGGAGACCCAGTACTTC; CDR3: CASSEFGTRRETQYF
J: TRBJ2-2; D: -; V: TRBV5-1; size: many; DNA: TGCGCCAGCAGCTTTAAGGGAGGCACCGGGGAGCTGTTTTTT; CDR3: CASSFKGGTGELFF
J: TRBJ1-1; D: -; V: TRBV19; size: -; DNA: TGTGCCAGTAGGGCGGAGGGTCCCACTGAAGCTTTCTTT; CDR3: CASRAEGPTEAFF
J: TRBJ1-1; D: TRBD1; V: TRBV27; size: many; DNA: TGTGCCAGCAGGAAGGCGGGACAGGGAAACACTGAAGCTTTCTTT; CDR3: CASRKAGQGNTEAFF
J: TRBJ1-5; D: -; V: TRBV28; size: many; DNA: TGTGCCAGCAGTTTGGGCAGGGGTCTTTATCAGCCCCAGCATTTT; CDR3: CASSLGRGLYQPQHF
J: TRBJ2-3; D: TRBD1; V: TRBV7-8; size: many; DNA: TGTGCCAGCAAAAGGACAGGGGGCGCGATAGATACGCAGTATTTT; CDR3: CASKRTGGAIDTQYF
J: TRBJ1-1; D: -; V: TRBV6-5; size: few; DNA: TGTGCCAGCAGTTACTCCCTGCATAGGAACACTGAAGCTTTCTTT; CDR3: CASSYSLHRNTEAFF
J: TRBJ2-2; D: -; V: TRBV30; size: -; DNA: TGTGCCTGGAGTGTTCAAAGGTGGTTAGTTGGGGAGCTGTTTTTT; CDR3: CAWSVQRWLVGELFF
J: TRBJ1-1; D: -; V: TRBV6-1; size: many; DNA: TGTGCTACAGCATGGGCCACTGAAGCTTTCTTT; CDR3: CATAWATEAFF
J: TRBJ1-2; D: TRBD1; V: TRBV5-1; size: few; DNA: TGCGCCAGCAGCGTTGACAGGGTTGACGGCTACACCTTC; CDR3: CASSVDRVDGYTF
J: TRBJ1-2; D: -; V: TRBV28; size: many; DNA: TGTGCCAGCAGTACCGGGTCGGCTAACTATGGCTACACCTTC; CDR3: CASSTGSANYGYTF
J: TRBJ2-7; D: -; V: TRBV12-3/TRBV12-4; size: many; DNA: TGTGCCAGCAGTTCTACCTCTGGACAGAACTACGAGCAGTACTTC; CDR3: CASSSTSGQNYEQYF
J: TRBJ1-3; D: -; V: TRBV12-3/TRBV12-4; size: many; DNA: TGTGCCAGCAGTCCGGGCCAGACATCTGGAAACACCATATATTTT; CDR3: CASSPGQTSGNTIYF
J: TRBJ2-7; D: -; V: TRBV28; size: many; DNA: TGTGCCAGCAGTTTAAATAGGGCCGAGCAGTACTTC; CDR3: CASSLNRAEQYF
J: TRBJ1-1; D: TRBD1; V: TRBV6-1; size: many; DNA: TGTGCCAGCAGTGAAATCGTTACAGGGGCGGTGGTCTTT; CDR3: CASSEIVTGAVVF
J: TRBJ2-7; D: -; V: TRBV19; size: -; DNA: TGTGCCAGTAGTCCGGGATGGAGGTATAGCTCCTACGAGCAGTACTTC; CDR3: CASSPGWRYSSYEQYF
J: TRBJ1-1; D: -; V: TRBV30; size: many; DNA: TGTGCCTGGATAGTGGGGATGAACACTGAAGCTTTCTTT; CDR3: CAWIVGMNTEAFF